A selection of T cell receptor beta chains follows, all from one sample in a study of blood T cell repertoires in COVID-19. Libraries were prepared by immunoSEQ multiplex PCR; TCRdb keeps only in-frame clonotypes and omits some of them. The sample records fewer than 300,000 clones, 70% to 85% being singletons. Source material: peripheral blood. Receptors originate from a human donor with COVID-19, enrolled during active disease. The donor label of this sample is uncertain. Both conserved end residues are part of each CDR3. The listing skips clone size in some rows; elsewhere it reads once, few, many or a size class.

TRBV11-3	.	TRBJ2-1	CASSLTPLQQGCQFF
TRBV6-6	once	TRBJ2-4	CASSEPGPAKNIQYF
TRBV3-1/TRBV3-2	.	TRBJ1-4	CASSDLQGASEKLFF
TRBV9	.	TRBJ2-2	CASSLVGTSGIVGELFF
TRBV5-1	.	TRBJ2-5	CASIETSGRAGETQYF
TRBV28	.	TRBJ2-7	CASSYRFRQAPYEQYF
TRBV24-1	.	TRBJ2-1	CATASLSGTPGVNEQFF
TRBV19	.	TRBJ1-5	CASSISGENQPQHF
TRBV5-1	few	TRBJ1-2	CASSLGGTGGSYTF
TRBV7-9	once	TRBJ1-1	CASSLVLNTEAFF
TRBV30	.	TRBJ1-1	CAWSGQSSAEAFF
TRBV24-1	once	TRBJ2-5	CATSSHVEETQYF
TRBV7-3	.	TRBJ2-2	CASSSRRTGLAGELFF
TRBV7-9	.	TRBJ2-1	CASSPRLAGVGDEQFF
TRBV6-5	.	TRBJ1-1	CASSPKQGHTEAFF
TRBV10-2	.	TRBJ2-1	CASRDVRQGVYNEQFF
TRBV21-1	.	TRBJ2-2	CASSTRQGPQAGELFF
TRBV30	.	TRBJ2-1	CAWSGGLADNEQFF
TRBV7-3	few	TRBJ2-2	CASSQGAGTGELFF
TRBV7-2	.	TRBJ2-7	CASSLGAGAFEQYF
TRBV4-2	.	TRBJ1-2	CASSQDRAQGAGGYTF
TRBV6-5	few	TRBJ1-5	CASSYSILGAGAQHF
TRBV11-2	.	TRBJ1-1	CASSPVVGGQGEAFF
TRBV5-4	once	TRBJ1-2	CASSFRTGPYGYTF
TRBV28	.	TRBJ2-2	CASTSGTLLGTGELFF
TRBV28	.	TRBJ1-5	CASSPAGERQPQHF
TRBV12-3/TRBV12-4	.	TRBJ2-4	CASKGAGARYF
TRBV19	.	TRBJ2-2	CASSVRGQGVSGELFF
TRBV12-5	.	TRBJ2-4	CASGSEENIQYF
TRBV3-1/TRBV3-2	few	TRBJ1-1	CASSQLTENTEAFF
TRBV9	.	TRBJ2-1	CASSVDAGSYNEQFF
TRBV28	.	TRBJ2-7	CASRRQTGNEQYF
TRBV28	.	TRBJ2-7	CASSFSGPSYEQYF
TRBV10-3	.	TRBJ2-1	CAIGLAGGNEQFF
TRBV5-1	.	TRBJ2-7	CASSVTSGSSYEQYF
TRBV28	.	TRBJ2-3	CASSESTGGVGTDTQYF
TRBV12-3/TRBV12-4	.	TRBJ1-2	CASSPGGLGGYTF
TRBV18	.	TRBJ1-1	CASSPEYTGTEAFF
TRBV27	.	TRBJ2-2	CASSRGGWVTGELFF
TRBV19	few	TRBJ1-1	CASSGVKNTEAFF
TRBV3-1/TRBV3-2	.	TRBJ2-1	CASSHGSSYNEQFF
TRBV11-2	.	TRBJ1-1	CASSSSRGRNTEAFF
TRBV28	.	TRBJ1-2	CASSLFSGGGEYTF
TRBV5-1	.	TRBJ2-1	CASSFTTEGEQFF
TRBV7-2	.	TRBJ2-1	CASSLGLARRGEQFF
TRBV11-2	.	TRBJ2-7	CASSLEGAGLVYEQYF
TRBV10-3	few	TRBJ1-5	CAIRDSSNQPQHF
TRBV6-5	.	TRBJ2-2	CASSGTLTGELFF
TRBV5-1	few	TRBJ2-7	CASSTSVGGGYEQYF
TRBV3-1/TRBV3-2	.	TRBJ1-1	CASSPREGGSLTEAFF